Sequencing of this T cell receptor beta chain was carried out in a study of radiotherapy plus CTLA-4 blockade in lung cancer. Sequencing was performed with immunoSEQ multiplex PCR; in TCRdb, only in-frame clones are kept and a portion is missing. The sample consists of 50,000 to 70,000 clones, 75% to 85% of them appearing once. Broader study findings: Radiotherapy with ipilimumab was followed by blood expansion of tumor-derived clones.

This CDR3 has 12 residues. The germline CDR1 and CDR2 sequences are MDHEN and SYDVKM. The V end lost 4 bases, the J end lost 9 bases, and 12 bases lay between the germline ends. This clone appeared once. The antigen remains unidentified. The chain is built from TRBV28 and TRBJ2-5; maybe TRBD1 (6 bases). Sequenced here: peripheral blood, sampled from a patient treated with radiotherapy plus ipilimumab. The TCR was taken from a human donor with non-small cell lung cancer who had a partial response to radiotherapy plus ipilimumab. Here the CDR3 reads CASSSWPGAQYF. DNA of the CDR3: TGTGCCAGCAGTTCATGGCCAGGGGCCCAGTACTTC.